This T cell receptor beta chain was identified during a study of blood T cell repertoires in COVID-19. Turning to the study itself: Samples taken during acute and convalescent COVID-19 were collected in the United States, Italy and Spain.

This table comes from immunoSEQ multiplex PCR, and its TCRdb copy is limited to in-frame clones, with some not included. The sample carries around 300,000 clones, more than 70% recorded once. V lost 1 base to trimming and J lost 5 bases; unmatched junction nucleotides: 3. Germline-derived CDR1 and CDR2 are SGDLS and YYNGEE. CDR3 length equals 15 residues. The source of this sequence is a woman younger than 45 with COVID-19, enrolled during active disease. What was sequenced was peripheral blood. The V call is TRBV9, the J call TRBJ2-5; 12 nucleotides line up with TRBD2. The CDR3 DNA reads TGTGCCAGCAGCGTACTAGCGGGGGGGCTGGAGACCCAGTACTTC. It yields the protein CASSVLAGGLETQYF.